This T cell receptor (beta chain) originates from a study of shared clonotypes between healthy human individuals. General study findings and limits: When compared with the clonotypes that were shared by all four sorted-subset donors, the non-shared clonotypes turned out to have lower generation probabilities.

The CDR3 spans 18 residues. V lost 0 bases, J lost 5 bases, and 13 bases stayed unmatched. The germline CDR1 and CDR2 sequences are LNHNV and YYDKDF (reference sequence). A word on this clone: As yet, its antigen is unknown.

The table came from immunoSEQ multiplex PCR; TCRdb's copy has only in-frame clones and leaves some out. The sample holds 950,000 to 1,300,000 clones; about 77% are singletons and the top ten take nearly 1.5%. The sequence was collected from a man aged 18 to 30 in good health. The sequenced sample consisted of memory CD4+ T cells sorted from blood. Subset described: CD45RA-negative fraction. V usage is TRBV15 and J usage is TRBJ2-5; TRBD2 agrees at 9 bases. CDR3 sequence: CATSRDVGASGNGETQYF. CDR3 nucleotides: TGTGCCACCAGCAGAGACGTTGGGGCTAGCGGGAATGGTGAGACCCAGTACTTC. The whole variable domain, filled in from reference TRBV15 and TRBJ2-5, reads DAMVIQNPRYQVTQFGKPVTLSCSQTLNHNVMYWYQQKSSQAPKLLFHYYDKDFNNEADTPDNFQSRRPNTSFCFLDIRSPGLGDTAMYLCATSRDVGASGNGETQYFGPGTRLLVL.